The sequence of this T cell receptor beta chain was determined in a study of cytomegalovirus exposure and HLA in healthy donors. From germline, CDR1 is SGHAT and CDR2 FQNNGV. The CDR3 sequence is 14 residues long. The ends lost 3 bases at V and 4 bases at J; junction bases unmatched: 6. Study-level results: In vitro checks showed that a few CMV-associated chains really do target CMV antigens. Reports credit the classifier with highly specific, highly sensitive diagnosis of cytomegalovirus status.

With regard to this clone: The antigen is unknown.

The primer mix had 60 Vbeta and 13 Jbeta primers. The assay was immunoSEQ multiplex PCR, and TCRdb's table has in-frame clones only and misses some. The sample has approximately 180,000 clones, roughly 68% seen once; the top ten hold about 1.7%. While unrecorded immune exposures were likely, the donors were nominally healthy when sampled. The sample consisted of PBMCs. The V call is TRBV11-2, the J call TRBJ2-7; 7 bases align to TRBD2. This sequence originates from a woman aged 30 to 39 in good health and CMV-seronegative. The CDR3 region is CASSLGGTLYEQYF. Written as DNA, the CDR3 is TGTGCCAGCAGCTTGGGGGGGACCCTGTACGAGCAGTACTTC.